This is a list of T cell receptor beta chains from one sample in a study of cytomegalovirus exposure and HLA in healthy donors. Profiling relied on immunoSEQ multiplex PCR, and the TCRdb table lists in-frame clones only, not all of them. The top ten hold less than 2% of the sample, which has 100,000 to 150,000 clones, about 82% seen once. Sequencing input: PBMCs. These receptors were taken from a man aged 50-60 years in good health and CMV-seronegative. Each CDR3 is given without its conserved first and last residue.

v_gene	j_gene	CDR3aa
TRBV5-3	NA	ARSMDTSGGISYEQY
TRBV11-2	TRBJ1-2	ASSPTRGATYGYT
TRBV10-3	TRBJ1-1	AISRQGDGNTEAF
TRBV6-1	TRBJ2-7	ASSSKRGVLYEQY
TRBV7-9	TRBJ1-2	SSSPKGVYT
TRBV5-1	NA	ASSLSGLGEQY
TRBV10-3	TRBJ2-1	AIREPRDTQYNEQF
TRBV10-3	TRBJ1-3	ATLGLNSGNTIY
TRBV27	TRBJ1-4	ASSLGANEKLF
TRBV18	TRBJ1-1	ASSRAYTEAF
TRBV6-5	TRBJ2-7	ASSYVQAGTEQY
TRBV11-2	TRBJ2-1	ASSSRQGSPNEQF
TRBV2	TRBJ1-4	ASHPTGPGEKLF
TRBV18	TRBJ2-5	ASSPQGQGGRWVETQY
TRBV6-5	TRBJ2-2	ASRGLYTGELF
TRBV5-4	TRBJ1-1	ASSAGTDMNTEAF
TRBV18	TRBJ2-1	ASSPPWLTKDEQF
TRBV7-9	TRBJ1-6	SSSADRVDSYNSPLH
TRBV6-6	TRBJ2-7	ASSDAWRAGNEQY
TRBV6-6	TRBJ2-7	ASRQVFSGYEQY
TRBV5-1	TRBJ1-4	ASSLDMPGPEKLF
TRBV7-9	TRBJ2-3	AIPERDPTDTQY
TRBV6-5	TRBJ1-2	ASSRGRYYGYT
TRBV7-9	TRBJ1-2	ASSSQTGSYGYT
TRBV7-9	TRBJ2-5	ASSSSYQETQY
TRBV11-2	TRBJ1-6	ASSAPPTESAPLH
TRBV5-6	TRBJ1-4	ASSGGTGGTEKLF
TRBV7-2	TRBJ2-5	ASSSPSGGGPETQY
TRBV5-4	TRBJ1-6	ASSLQGTFNSPLH
TRBV20-1	TRBJ1-2	SASRASGYT
TRBV7-2	TRBJ2-3	ASSSRVTSGRSTDTQY
TRBV6-1	TRBJ1-4	ASRTGGAGEKLF
TRBV7-9	TRBJ2-4	SSSPVGGYWENIQY
TRBV5-6	TRBJ2-5	ASSLRLARETQY
TRBV4-1	TRBJ1-2	ASSQEEGGEGYT
TRBV4-1	TRBJ1-1	ASSRGQGGTEAF
TRBV5-4	TRBJ2-2	ASSLAGGSGTGELF
TRBV7-8	TRBJ2-2	ASSLAGHGELF
TRBV2	TRBJ2-3	ASSVRGADTQY
TRBV5-1	TRBJ2-5	AGSPDRGAEETQY
TRBV7-2	TRBJ2-3	ASSLALREDTQY
TRBV10-3	TRBJ1-1	AISESEQGYTEAF
TRBV14	TRBJ2-2	ASCTGNWGGELF
TRBV9	TRBJ1-5	ASSVRGKNSNQPQH
TRBV4-1	TRBJ2-5	ASSHYHPGETQY
TRBV25-1	TRBJ1-2	ASSGSGQGYGYT
TRBV7-3	TRBJ2-1	ASSRVAGSYNEQF
TRBV7-6	TRBJ2-2	ASTPRGAGGSGELF
TRBV5-1	TRBJ1-5	ASSIQGLGSNQPQH